The 19 T cell receptor beta chains in this list originate from one sample, sequenced in a study of metastatic and nonmetastatic thyroid tumors. TCRdb redid the clone calls on the PCR reads using MiXCR. The sample shows 45,000 to 65,000 clones, approximately 22% of them seen only once. Every patient underwent thyroid surgery untreated. Specimen: blood. The receptors here all came from a female donor with papillary thyroid cancer or a benign thyroid nodule (not recorded which). Some clones in this sample may be carry-over from other donors' samples.

This clone was found many times. The chain joins TRBV24-1 to TRBJ2-7, with TRBD1 matching over 8 bases. The V segment lost 6 bases and the J segment 0 bases; nucleotides outside the gene matches: 0. This CDR3 is 13 amino acids long. CDR1 and CDR2 (germline): KGHDR, SFDVKD. The CDR3 is CATSTGGSYEQYF. The CDR3 DNA reads TGTGCCACCAGTACAGGGGGCTCCTACGAGCAGTACTTC.

This clone was seen at least ten times. The chain is built from TRBV5-1 and TRBJ2-1, with D unclear. The CDR3 is made up of 12 amino acids. V lost 4 bases and J 7 bases, leaving 9 bases between the germline ends. Germline CDR1 is SGHRS and CDR2 is YFSETQ. The CDR3 DNA reads as TGCGCCAGCAGCCCCACCCCGAATGAGCAGTTCTTC. This encodes CASSPTPNEQFF. Full variable domain (rest looked up from reference TRBV5-1 and TRBJ2-1): KAGVTQTPRYLIKTRGQQVTLSCSPISGHRSVSWYQQTPGQGLQFLFEYFSETQRNKGNFPGRFSGRQFSNSRSEMNVSTLELGDSALYLCASSPTPNEQFFGPGTRLTVL.

This clone was counted ten times or more. The chain joins TRBV7-9 to TRBJ2-7; D unresolved. The CDR3 totals 12 residues. V was cut by 2 bases and J by 2 bases, with 4 bases left in between. CDR1 SEHNR and CDR2 FQNEAQ come from the germline V gene (reference sequence). CDR3 amino acids: CASSLSTYEQYF. In nucleotides, the CDR3 is TGTGCCAGCAGCTTATCGACCTACGAGCAGTACTTC.

The chain links TRBV30 to TRBJ2-3, with D tentatively TRBD2 (5 bases). V was pared by 0 bases and J by 2 bases, with 18 bases between. CDR3 length equals 17 residues. Looked up from germline, CDR1 is GTSNPN and CDR2 is SVGIG (reference sequence). The CDR3 DNA is TGTGCCTGGAGTGTAAAGTTTGTGGGAGTAACCACAGATACGCAGTATTTT. It codes for CAWSVKFVGVTTDTQYF.

The rearrangement uses TRBV5-1 and TRBJ2-1; TRBD2 matches 11 bases. There are 18 residues in the CDR3. Germline CDR1 reads SGHRS; CDR2 reads YFSETQ. J was trimmed by 3 bases and V by 1 base; bases with no gene match: 9. The CDR3, as DNA: TGCGCCAGCAGCTTGAGAGATAGCGGGAGGGCCGTCTACAATGAGCAGTTCTTC. Translation gives CASSLRDSGRAVYNEQFF.

At least ten counts were recorded for this clone. The chain couples TRBV3-1 to TRBJ2-5; no clear D gene. The CDR3 spans 14 residues. CDR1 is LGHDT and CDR2 is YNNKEL in the germline V gene (reference sequence). V was cut by 4 bases and J by 5 bases, with 14 bases left in between. The CDR3 sequence: CASSPPRSPETQYF. The CDR3 nucleotides are TGTGCCAGCAGCCCACCTCGTAGCCCCGAGACCCAGTACTTC.

This clone was recorded at least ten times. This sequence joins TRBV6-1 and TRBJ1-4; D is undetermined. The CDR3 runs to 15 residues. Looked up from germline, CDR1 is MNHNS and CDR2 is SASEGT. V was shortened by 6 bases and J by 10 bases, with 21 bases between the two germline ends. In nucleotides, the CDR3 is TGTGCCAGCAGCAGATCCGGGCCAAGGAGCGGAAAACTGTTTTTT. Translated: CASSRSGPRSGKLFF.

V and J are TRBV11-2 and TRBJ2-2; 13 nucleotides align to TRBD2. Germline V gene lookup returns CDR1 SGHAT and CDR2 FQNNGV. The CDR3 totals 17 residues. V trimming: 4 bases; J trimming: 3 bases; junction bases outside the gene matches: 5. In nucleotides, the CDR3 is TGTGCCAGCAGCTCCGGGACTAGCGGGATGTACACCGGGGAGCTGTTTTTT. Translation gives CASSSGTSGMYTGELFF.

This clone has a count of ten or more. V usage is TRBV11-2 and J usage is TRBJ2-1; D gene uncertain. Looked up from germline, CDR1 is SGHAT and CDR2 is FQNNGV. CDR3 length: 13 residues. With 0 bases removed from V and 7 bases from J, the gap between germline ends came to 7 bases. The CDR3 region is CASSLDQANEQFF. The CDR3 coding sequence is TGTGCCAGCAGCTTAGATCAGGCAAATGAGCAGTTCTTC. Full variable domain (rest looked up from reference TRBV11-2 and TRBJ2-1): EAGVAQSPRYKIIEKRQSVAFWCNPISGHATLYWYQQILGQGPKLLIQFQNNGVVDDSQLPKDRFSAERLKGVDSTLKIQPAKLEDSAVYLCASSLDQANEQFFGPGTRLTVL.

This clone has ten or more counts. The rearrangement uses TRBV2 and TRBJ2-2; 11 nucleotides align to TRBD1. Germline CDR1 SNHLY, CDR2 FYNNEI. The CDR3 contains 13 residues. After removal of 6 bases from V and 8 bases from J, the junction contained 2 bases not matched to a gene. The CDR3: CASRGQGVGELFF. The CDR3 nucleotides read TGTGCCAGCAGGGGACAGGGGGTAGGGGAGCTGTTTTTT.

This clone was counted at least ten times. This rearrangement joins TRBV11-3 to TRBJ2-4, with 7 nucleotides matching TRBD1. CDR3 length: 16 amino acids. With V trimmed by 5 bases and J by 3 bases, 10 bases remained unmatched. The germline gives CDR1 SGHNT, CDR2 YENEEA. The DNA for the CDR3 is TGTGCCAGCAGCGGCCCTGACAGGGAAGGCAAAAACATTCAGTACTTC. Translated: CASSGPDREGKNIQYF.

The table lists this clone with many counts. The chain has TRBV5-1 and TRBJ2-7; tentatively, D is TRBD1 (5 bases). V lost 0 bases to trimming and J lost 4 bases, with 11 bases between them. This CDR3 comprises 14 residues. From germline, CDR1 is SGHRS and CDR2 YFSETQ. The CDR3 loop reads CASSLGSDSYEQYF. CDR3 coding DNA: TGCGCCAGCAGCTTGGGATCTGACAGTTACGAGCAGTACTTC.

This clone occurred many times. The chain recombines TRBV6-5 with TRBJ1-1, with 8 bases that match TRBD1. With 4 bases clipped from V and 2 bases from J, the junction kept 3 bases outside the gene matches. The CDR3 totals 14 residues. Germline V gene data show CDR1 as MNHEY and CDR2 as SVGAGI. CDR3 in DNA: TGTGCCAGCAGTTCTCAGGGGGCCAACACTGAAGCTTTCTTT. It codes for CASSSQGANTEAFF.

The chain links TRBV27 to TRBJ2-7; maybe TRBD2 (5 bases). CDR3 length equals 15 residues. The V end was cut by 10 bases, the J end by 0 bases, with 19 bases between. The germline CDR1 and CDR2 sequences are MNHEY and SMNVEV (reference sequence). The CDR3 sequence is CAKPVGLAFSYEQYF. The CDR3 coding sequence is TGTGCCAAGCCTGTGGGGTTAGCGTTCTCCTACGAGCAGTACTTC.

This clone came up many times. The V call is TRBV30, the J call TRBJ2-6; no clear D gene. This CDR3 is built from 17 residues. Trimming pared 7 bases from V and 2 bases from J, leaving 21 bases between. The V gene's germline CDR1 is GTSNPN and CDR2 SVGIG (reference sequence). CDR3 loop: CASGAGLRPTGANVLTF. For the CDR3, the DNA is TGTGCCTCGGGCGCAGGCTTGCGGCCAACTGGGGCCAACGTCCTGACTTTC.

This clone appeared many times. The J gene is TRBJ1-3, the V gene TRBV9, with no clear D. V shed 0 bases and J shed 0 bases, with 7 bases lying between them. Germline CDR1 is SGDLS and CDR2 is YYNGEE. This CDR3 is built from 15 residues. The CDR3 region has the DNA TGTGCCAGCAGCGTAGATAAAGGCTCTGGAAACACCATATATTTT. As protein: CASSVDKGSGNTIYF. Full variable domain (rest looked up from reference TRBV9 and TRBJ1-3): DSGVTQTPKHLITATGQRVTLRCSPRSGDLSVYWYQQSLDQGLQFLIQYYNGEERAKGNILERFSAQQFPDLHSELNLSSLELGDSALYFCASSVDKGSGNTIYFGEGSWLTVV.

This clone was found many times. The chain joins TRBV30 to TRBJ2-1, with TRBD2 matching 10 bases. Per germline, CDR1 GTSNPN and CDR2 SVGIG (reference sequence). The CDR3 is 15 residues long. The J segment lost 7 bases and the V segment lost 1 base, leaving 7 bases of the junction unmatched. CDR3 nucleotide sequence: TGTGCCTGGAGTGAGGATGTACTAGCGGGGAATGAGCAGTTCTTC. Translated: CAWSEDVLAGNEQFF.

This clone was counted many times. This chain joins TRBV20-1 and TRBJ1-2, with 9 nucleotides matching TRBD1. Trimming took 6 bases from V and 5 from J; bases not matched to a gene: 13. CDR1 is DFQATT, CDR2 SNEGSKA, per germline (reference sequence). The CDR3 is 15 amino acids. The CDR3, as DNA: TGCAGTGCCAGCTCCGGGACAGGGTCATTGTATGGCTACACCTTC. It is translated as CSASSGTGSLYGYTF.

The rearrangement uses TRBV6-1 and TRBJ2-7; D is tentatively TRBD1 or TRBD2 (5 bases each). Germline values: CDR1 MNHNS, CDR2 SASEGT. The CDR3 spans 16 residues. V gave up 2 bases and J gave up 7 bases, with 21 bases separating them. This chain's CDR3 is CASSESLLGREGEQYF. The CDR3 coding sequence is TGTGCCAGCAGTGAATCCTTGTTGGGTCGAGAGGGGGAGCAGTACTTC.